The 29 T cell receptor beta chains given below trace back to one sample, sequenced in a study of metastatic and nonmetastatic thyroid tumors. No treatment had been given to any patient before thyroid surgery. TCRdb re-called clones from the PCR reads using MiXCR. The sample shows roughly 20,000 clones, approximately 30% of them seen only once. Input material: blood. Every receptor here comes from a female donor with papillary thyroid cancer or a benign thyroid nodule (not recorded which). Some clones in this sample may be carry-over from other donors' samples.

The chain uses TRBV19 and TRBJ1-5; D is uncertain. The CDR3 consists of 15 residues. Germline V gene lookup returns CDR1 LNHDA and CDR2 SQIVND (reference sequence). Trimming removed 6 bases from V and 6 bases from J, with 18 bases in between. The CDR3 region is CASRGITRLSQPQHF. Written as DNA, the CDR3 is TGTGCCAGTAGGGGGATAACTAGGCTTAGTCAGCCCCAGCATTTT.

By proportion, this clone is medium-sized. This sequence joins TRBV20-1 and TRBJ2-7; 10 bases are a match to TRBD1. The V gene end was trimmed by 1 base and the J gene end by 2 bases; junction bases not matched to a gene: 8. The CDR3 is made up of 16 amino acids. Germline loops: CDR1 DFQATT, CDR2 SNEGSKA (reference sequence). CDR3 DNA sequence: TGCAGTGCTAGAGTCCCCGGGACAGGGGATCCCTACGAGCAGTACTTC. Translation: CSARVPGTGDPYEQYF.

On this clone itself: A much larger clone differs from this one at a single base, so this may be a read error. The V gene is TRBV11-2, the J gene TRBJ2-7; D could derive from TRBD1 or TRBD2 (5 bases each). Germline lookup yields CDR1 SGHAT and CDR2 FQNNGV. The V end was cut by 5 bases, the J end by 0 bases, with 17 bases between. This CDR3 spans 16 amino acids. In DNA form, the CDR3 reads TGTGCCAGCAGCGCAACTAGAGGGACGATCTCCTACGAGCAGTACTTC. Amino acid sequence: CASSATRGTISYEQYF. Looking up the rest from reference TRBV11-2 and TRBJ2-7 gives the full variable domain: EAGVAQSPRYKIIEKRQSVAFWCNPISGHATLYWYQQILGQGPKLLIQFQNNGVVDDSQLPKDRFSAERLKGVDSTLKIQPAKLEDSAVYLCASSATRGTISYEQYFGPGTRLTVT.

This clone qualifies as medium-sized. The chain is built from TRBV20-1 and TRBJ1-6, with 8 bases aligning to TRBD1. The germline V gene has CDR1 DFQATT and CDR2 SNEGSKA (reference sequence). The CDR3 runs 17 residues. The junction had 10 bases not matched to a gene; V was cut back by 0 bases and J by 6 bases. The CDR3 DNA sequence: TGCAGTGCTAGAGATCCCCGGACAGGGATGGCTAATTCACCCCTCCACTTT. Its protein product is CSARDPRTGMANSPLHF.

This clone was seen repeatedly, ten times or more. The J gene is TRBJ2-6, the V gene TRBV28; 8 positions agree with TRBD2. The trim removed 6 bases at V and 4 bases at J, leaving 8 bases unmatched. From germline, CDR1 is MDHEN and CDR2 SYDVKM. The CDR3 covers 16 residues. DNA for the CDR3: TGTGCCAGCAGCCTACCGGGGGGGCCAGGGGCCAACGTCCTGACTTTC. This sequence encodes CASSLPGGPGANVLTF.

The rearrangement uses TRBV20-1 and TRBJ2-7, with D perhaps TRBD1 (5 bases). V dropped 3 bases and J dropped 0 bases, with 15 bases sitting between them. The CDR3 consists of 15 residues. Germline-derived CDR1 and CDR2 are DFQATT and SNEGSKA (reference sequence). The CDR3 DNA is TGCAGTGCTAGCAGGGATCAGGTTAGCTCCTACGAGCAGTACTTC. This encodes CSASRDQVSSYEQYF.

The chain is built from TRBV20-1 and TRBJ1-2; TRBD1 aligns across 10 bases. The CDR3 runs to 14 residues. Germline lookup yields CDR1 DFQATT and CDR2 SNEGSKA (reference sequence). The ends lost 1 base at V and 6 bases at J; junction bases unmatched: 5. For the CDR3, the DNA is TGCAGTGCTAGAGTTAGGACAGGGGGTGATGGCTACACCTTC. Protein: CSARVRTGGDGYTF.

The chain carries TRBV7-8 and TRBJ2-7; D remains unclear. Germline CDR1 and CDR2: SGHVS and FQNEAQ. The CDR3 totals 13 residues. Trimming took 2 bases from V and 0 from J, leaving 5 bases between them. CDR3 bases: TGTGCCAGCAGCTTAAGCAGCTCCTACGAGCAGTACTTC. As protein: CASSLSSSYEQYF.

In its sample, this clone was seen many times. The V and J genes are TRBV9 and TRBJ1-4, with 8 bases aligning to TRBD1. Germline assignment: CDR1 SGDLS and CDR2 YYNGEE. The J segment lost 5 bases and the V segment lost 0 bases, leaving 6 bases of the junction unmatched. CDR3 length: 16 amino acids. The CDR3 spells CASSVGGTGENEKLFF. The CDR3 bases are TGTGCCAGCAGCGTAGGAGGGACAGGAGAAAATGAAAAACTGTTTTTT.

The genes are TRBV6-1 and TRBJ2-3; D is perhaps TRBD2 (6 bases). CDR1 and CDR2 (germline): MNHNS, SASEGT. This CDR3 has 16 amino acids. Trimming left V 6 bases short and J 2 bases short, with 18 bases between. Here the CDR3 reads CASSVTAGSVTDTQYF. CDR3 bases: TGTGCCAGCAGCGTGACAGCGGGTTCTGTCACAGATACGCAGTATTTT.

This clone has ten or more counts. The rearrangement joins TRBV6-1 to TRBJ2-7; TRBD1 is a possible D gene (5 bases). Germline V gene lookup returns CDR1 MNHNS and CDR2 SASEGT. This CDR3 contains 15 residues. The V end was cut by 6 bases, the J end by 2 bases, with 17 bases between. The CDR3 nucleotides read TGTGCCAGCAGCCCTCAGGGAATAGGCACCTACGAGCAGTACTTC. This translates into CASSPQGIGTYEQYF.

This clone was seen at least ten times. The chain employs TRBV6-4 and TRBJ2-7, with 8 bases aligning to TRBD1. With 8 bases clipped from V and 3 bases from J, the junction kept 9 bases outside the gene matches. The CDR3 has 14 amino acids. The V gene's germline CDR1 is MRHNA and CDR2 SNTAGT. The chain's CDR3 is CASPRRDRRYEQYF. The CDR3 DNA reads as TGTGCCAGCCCCCGAAGGGACAGGCGCTACGAGCAGTACTTC.

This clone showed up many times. For the CDR3, the DNA is TGTGCCAGCAGTTTATTGGGGCCCCCAGGCTACGAGCAGTACTTC. As protein: CASSLLGPPGYEQYF. This chain uses TRBV28 with TRBJ2-7; weak D call: TRBD1 (5 bases). V was cut by 1 base and J by 3 bases, with 13 bases left in between. Looked up from germline, CDR1 is MDHEN and CDR2 is SYDVKM. The CDR3 contains 15 residues.

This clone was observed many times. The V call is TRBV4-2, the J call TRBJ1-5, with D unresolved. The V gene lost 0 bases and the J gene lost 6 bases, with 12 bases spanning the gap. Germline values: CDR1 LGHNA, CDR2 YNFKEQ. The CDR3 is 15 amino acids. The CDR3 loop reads CASSQDSGSGQPQHF. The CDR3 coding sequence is TGTGCCAGCAGCCAAGATTCCGGGTCCGGTCAGCCCCAGCATTTT.

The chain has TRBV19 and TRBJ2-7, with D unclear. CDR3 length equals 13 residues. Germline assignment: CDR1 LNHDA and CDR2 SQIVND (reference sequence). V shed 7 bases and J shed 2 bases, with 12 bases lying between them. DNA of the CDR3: TGTGCCAGTACGAAGGAATTTACCTACGAGCAGTACTTC. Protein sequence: CASTKEFTYEQYF.

CDR3 residues: CASSQVAEQETQYF. In nucleotides, the CDR3 is TGTGCCAGCAGCCAAGTGGCAGAGCAAGAGACCCAGTACTTC. V and J are TRBV3-1 and TRBJ2-5, with no clear D. CDR1 LGHDT and CDR2 YNNKEL come from the germline V gene (reference sequence). CDR3 length: 14 amino acids. V lost 1 base, J lost 2 bases, and 8 bases lay in between.

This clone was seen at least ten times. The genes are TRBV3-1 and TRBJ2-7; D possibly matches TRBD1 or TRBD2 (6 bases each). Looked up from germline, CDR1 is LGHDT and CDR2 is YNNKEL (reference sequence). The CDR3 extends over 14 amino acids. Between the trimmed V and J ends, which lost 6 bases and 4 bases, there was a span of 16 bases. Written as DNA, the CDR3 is TGTGCCAGCAGGAGGTCGGGGGCTGGTTACGAGCAGTACTTC. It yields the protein CASRRSGAGYEQYF.

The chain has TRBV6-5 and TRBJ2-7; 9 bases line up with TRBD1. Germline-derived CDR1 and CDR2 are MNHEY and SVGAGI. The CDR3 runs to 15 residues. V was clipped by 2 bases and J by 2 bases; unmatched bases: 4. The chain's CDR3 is CASSYGQGWAYEQYF. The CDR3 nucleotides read TGTGCCAGCAGTTACGGACAGGGGTGGGCCTACGAGCAGTACTTC.

This CDR3 reads CASSILGAGAEAFF. CDR3 bases: TGTGCCAGTAGTATCTTGGGGGCGGGGGCTGAAGCTTTCTTT. The chain carries TRBV19 and TRBJ1-1; a possible D gene is TRBD1 (6 bases). CDR1 is LNHDA, CDR2 SQIVND, per germline (reference sequence). There are 14 residues in the CDR3. V was shortened by 3 bases and J by 6 bases, with 14 bases between the two germline ends.

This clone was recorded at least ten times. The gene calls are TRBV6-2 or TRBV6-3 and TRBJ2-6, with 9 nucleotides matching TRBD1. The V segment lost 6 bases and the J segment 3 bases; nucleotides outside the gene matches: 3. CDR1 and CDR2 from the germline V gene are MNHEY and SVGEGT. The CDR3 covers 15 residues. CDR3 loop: CASSNRGHGANVLTF. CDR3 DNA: TGTGCCAGCAGCAACAGGGGGCATGGGGCCAACGTCCTGACTTTC.

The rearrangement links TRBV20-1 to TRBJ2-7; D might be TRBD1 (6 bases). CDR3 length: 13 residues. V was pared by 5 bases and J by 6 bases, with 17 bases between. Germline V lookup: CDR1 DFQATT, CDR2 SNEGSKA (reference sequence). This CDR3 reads CSARRPTGLEQYF. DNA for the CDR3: TGCAGTGCTCGAAGACCAACAGGGCTCGAGCAGTACTTC.

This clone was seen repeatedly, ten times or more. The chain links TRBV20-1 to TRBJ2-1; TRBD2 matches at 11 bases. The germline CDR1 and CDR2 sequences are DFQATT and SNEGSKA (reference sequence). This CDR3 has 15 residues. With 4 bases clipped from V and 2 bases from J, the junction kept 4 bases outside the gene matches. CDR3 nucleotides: TGCAGTGCTATAGATAGCGGGGGGGCCTACAATGAGCAGTTCTTC. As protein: CSAIDSGGAYNEQFF.

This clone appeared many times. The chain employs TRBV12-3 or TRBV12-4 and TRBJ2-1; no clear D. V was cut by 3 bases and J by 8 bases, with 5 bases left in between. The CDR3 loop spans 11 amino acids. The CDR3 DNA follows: TGTGCCAGCAGTTTCCGGTATGAGCAGTTCTTC. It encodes CASSFRYEQFF.

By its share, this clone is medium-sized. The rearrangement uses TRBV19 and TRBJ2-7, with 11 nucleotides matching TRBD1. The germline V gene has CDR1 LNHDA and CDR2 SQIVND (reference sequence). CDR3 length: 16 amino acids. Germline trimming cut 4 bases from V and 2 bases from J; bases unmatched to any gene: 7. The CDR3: CASSNPKDRGPYEQYF. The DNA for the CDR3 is TGTGCCAGTAGTAACCCGAAGGACAGGGGGCCCTACGAGCAGTACTTC.

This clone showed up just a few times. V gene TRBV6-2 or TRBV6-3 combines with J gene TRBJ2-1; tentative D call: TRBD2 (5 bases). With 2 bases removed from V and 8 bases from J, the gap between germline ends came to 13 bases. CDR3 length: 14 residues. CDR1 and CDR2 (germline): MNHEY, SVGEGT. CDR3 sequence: CASSYPGPRDEQFF. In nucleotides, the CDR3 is TGTGCCAGCAGTTACCCCGGGCCGCGGGATGAGCAGTTCTTC.

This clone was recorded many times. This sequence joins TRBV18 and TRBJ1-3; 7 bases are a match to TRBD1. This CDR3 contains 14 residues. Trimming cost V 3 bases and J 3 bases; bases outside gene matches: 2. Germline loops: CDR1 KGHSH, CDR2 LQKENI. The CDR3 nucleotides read TGTGCCAGCTCACCTACAGGGGATGGAAACACCATATATTTT. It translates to CASSPTGDGNTIYF.

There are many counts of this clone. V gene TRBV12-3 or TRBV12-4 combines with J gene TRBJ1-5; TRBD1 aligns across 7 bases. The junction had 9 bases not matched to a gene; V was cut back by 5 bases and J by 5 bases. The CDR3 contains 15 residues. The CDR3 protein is CASSDRQGSHQPQHF. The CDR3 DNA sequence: TGTGCCAGCAGTGATAGACAGGGAAGTCATCAGCCCCAGCATTTT.

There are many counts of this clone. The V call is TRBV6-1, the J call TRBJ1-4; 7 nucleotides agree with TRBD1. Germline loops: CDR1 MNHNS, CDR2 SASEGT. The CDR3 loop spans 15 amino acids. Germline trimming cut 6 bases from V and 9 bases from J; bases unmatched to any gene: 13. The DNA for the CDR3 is TGTGCCAGCAGACCTCAGGGGACAGTTCTCCAAAAACTGTTTTTT. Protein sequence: CASRPQGTVLQKLFF.

CDR3 nucleotides: TGTGCCAGCAGCTTGACGACAGGGACTGGGGCCAACGTCCTGACTTTC. This translates into CASSLTTGTGANVLTF. The genes are TRBV5-6 and TRBJ2-6, with 7 bases fitting TRBD1. With V trimmed by 1 base and J by 2 bases, 3 bases remained unmatched. CDR1 and CDR2 from the germline V gene are SGHDT and YYEEEE. The CDR3 totals 16 residues. Full variable domain (missing parts from reference TRBV5-6 and TRBJ2-6): DAGVTQSPTHLIKTRGQQVTLRCSPKSGHDTVSWYQQALGQGPQFIFQYYEEEERQRGNFPDRFSGHQFPNYSSELNVNALLLGDSALYLCASSLTTGTGANVLTFGAGSRLTVL.